Following are 30 T cell receptor beta chains from one sample sequenced in a study of blood T cells in healthy people across ages. A second PCR of 7 to 11 cycles used a sample-barcoded 5' primer and a J-beta primer mix. Each CDR3 protein is one row after TCRdb ran MiXCR on the 5' RACE reads. This sample has roughly 1.5 million distinct CDR3 sequences, with roughly 43% found just once. The specimen was blood. The receptors were sampled from a woman under 30 in good health.

The V gene is TRBV28, the J gene TRBJ2-7; D perhaps matches TRBD1 (6 bases). The germline CDR1 and CDR2 sequences are MDHEN and SYDVKM. Trimming shortened V by 3 bases and J by 2 bases, and 14 bases separated the two germline ends. The CDR3 runs to 15 residues. The CDR3 bases are TGTGCCAGCAGTTTCTGGGCAGGGGCTACCTACGAGCAGTACTTC. This codes for CASSFWAGATYEQYF.

CDR3 loop: CASNPGTGGWDYNSPLHF. In nucleotides, the CDR3 is TGTGCCAGCAACCCCGGGACAGGCGGCTGGGACTATAATTCACCCCTCCACTTT. V and J are TRBV6-1 and TRBJ1-6; 8 bases map to TRBD1. V shed 7 bases and J 3 bases; nucleotides not matched to a gene: 14. Germline CDR1 MNHNS, CDR2 SASEGT. CDR3 length: 18 residues.

The chain carries TRBV5-1 and TRBJ2-2; D call uncertain. The CDR3 runs to 14 residues. Germline assignment: CDR1 SGHRS and CDR2 YFSETQ. V shed 2 bases and J shed 4 bases, with 9 bases lying between them. CDR3 sequence reads: CASSLSSGTGELFF. DNA of the CDR3: TGCGCCAGCAGCTTAAGCTCGGGCACCGGGGAGCTGTTTTTT.

The rearrangement links TRBV25-1 to TRBJ2-1, with D uncertain. Trimming removed 8 bases at V and 5 bases at J, with 16 bases between. This CDR3 is built from 14 residues. Looked up from germline, CDR1 is MGHDK and CDR2 is SYGVNS. DNA of the CDR3: TGTGCCAGCTCCGAGGTAGGAAAGAACAATGAGCAGTTCTTC. It encodes CASSEVGKNNEQFF.

The sample holds a few counts of this clonotype. The chain carries TRBV5-1 and TRBJ2-7; tentatively, D is TRBD1 or TRBD2 (6 bases each). The CDR3 is 15 residues long. Germline V gene sequence: CDR1 SGHRS, CDR2 YFSETQ. Trimming shortened V by 1 base and J by 2 bases, and 13 bases separated the two germline ends. In DNA, the CDR3 is TGCGCCAGCAGCTTGACGGCCCGGGGGCCCTACGAGCAGTACTTC. Protein: CASSLTARGPYEQYF.

This chain joins TRBV6-5 and TRBJ1-4, with TRBD1 matching 9 bases. In germline, CDR1 is MNHEY, CDR2 SVGAGI. Trimming at V came to 2 bases and at J to 8 bases, leaving 12 bases not matched to a gene. The CDR3 is 17 residues long. CDR3 sequence (DNA): TGTGCCAGCAGTTACCCCCCGTACAGGGGGCGTCCGGAAAAACTGTTTTTT. The encoded protein is CASSYPPYRGRPEKLFF.

This clonotype was recorded at least ten times. The chain has TRBV7-2 and TRBJ2-1; D gene unclear. Germline V gives CDR1 SGHTA, CDR2 FQGNSA. Trimming shortened V by 1 base and J by 0 bases, and 10 bases separated the two germline ends. The CDR3 extends over 16 amino acids. The CDR3 DNA is TGTGCCAGCAGCTTAGTGTCCGGATACTCCTACAATGAGCAGTTCTTC. Translated: CASSLVSGYSYNEQFF. Looking up the rest from reference TRBV7-2 and TRBJ2-1 gives the full variable domain: GAGVSQSPSNKVTEKGKDVELRCDPISGHTALYWYRQSLGQGLEFLIYFQGNSAPDKSGLPSDRFSAERTGGSVSTLTIQRTQQEDSAVYLCASSLVSGYSYNEQFFGPGTRLTVL.

This clonotype was seen a handful of times. The genes are TRBV20-1 and TRBJ2-5, with 11 bases matching TRBD2. The J segment lost 7 bases and the V segment lost 0 bases, leaving 10 bases of the junction unmatched. CDR1 and CDR2 (germline): DFQATT, SNEGSKA (reference sequence). This CDR3 spans 16 amino acids. The CDR3 loop is CSARDLLAGAGGTQYF. DNA of the CDR3: TGCAGTGCTAGAGATCTACTAGCGGGGGCTGGCGGGACCCAGTACTTC.

The chain is built from TRBV20-1 and TRBJ1-2; 9 bases are shared with TRBD1. V was pared by 5 bases and J by 7 bases, with 14 bases of the junction left unmatched. Germline loops: CDR1 DFQATT, CDR2 SNEGSKA (reference sequence). The CDR3 runs to 15 residues. The CDR3 DNA sequence: TGCAGTGCTGGGGAGGCGAACAGGGGGCGGAGTGGCTACACCTTC. It codes for CSAGEANRGRSGYTF.

V usage is TRBV7-3 and J usage is TRBJ1-2; 9 bases map to TRBD1. The ends lost 1 base at V and 1 base at J; junction bases unmatched: 1. The length of the CDR3 is 15 residues. From germline, CDR1 is SGHTA and CDR2 FQGTGA. CDR3 loop: CASSLMDRGNYGYTF. The CDR3 region has the DNA TGTGCCAGCAGCTTAATGGACAGGGGTAACTATGGCTACACCTTC. Using reference TRBV7-3 and TRBJ1-2 for the parts outside the CDR3, the full variable domain is GAGVSQTPSNKVTEKGKYVELRCDPISGHTALYWYRQSLGQGPEFLIYFQGTGAADDSGLPNDRFFAVRPEGSVSTLKIQRTERGDSAVYLCASSLMDRGNYGYTFGSGTRLTVV.

The chain is built from TRBV4-3 and TRBJ1-2; 8 bases align to TRBD1. V was clipped by 5 bases and J by 3 bases; unmatched bases: 5. This CDR3 is 14 amino acids long. CDR1 and CDR2 from the germline V gene are LGHNA and YSLEER. The CDR3 nucleotides are TGCGCCAGCAGCGCAACAGGGGGTGACTATGGCTACACCTTC. It encodes CASSATGGDYGYTF.

The genes are TRBV5-1 and TRBJ2-3; weak D call: TRBD2 (5 bases). The CDR3 runs to 15 residues. The V end lost 5 bases, the J end lost 1 base, and 14 bases lay between the germline ends. The V gene's germline CDR1 is SGHRS and CDR2 YFSETQ. The CDR3 spells CASRRTGGGTDTQYF. In DNA form, the CDR3 reads TGCGCCAGCAGACGGACTGGCGGCGGCACAGATACGCAGTATTTT. The variable domain in full, with the rest retrieved from reference TRBV5-1 and TRBJ2-3, is KAGVTQTPRYLIKTRGQQVTLSCSPISGHRSVSWYQQTPGQGLQFLFEYFSETQRNKGNFPGRFSGRQFSNSRSEMNVSTLELGDSALYLCASRRTGGGTDTQYFGPGTRLTVL.

As regards this clonotype: A single base separates this from a much larger clone, so it may be a read error. The gene calls are TRBV4-1 and TRBJ1-2, with D hard to call. V lost 1 base and J lost 5, with 14 bases in between. This CDR3 is 15 amino acids long. Germline loops: CDR1 MGHRA, CDR2 YSYEKL. The CDR3 loop reads CASSQAIGLIYGYTF. Here the CDR3 DNA reads TGCGCCAGCAGCCAAGCCATCGGCCTAATTTATGGCTACACCTTC.

This chain joins TRBV29-1 and TRBJ2-5; 10 nucleotides align to TRBD2. The V segment lost 7 bases and the J segment 2 bases; nucleotides outside the gene matches: 19. This CDR3 comprises 18 residues. The germline CDR1 and CDR2 sequences are SQVTM and ANQGSEA. Here the CDR3 reads CSAARGVSGREIQETQYF. DNA for the CDR3: TGCAGCGCCGCCCGAGGCGTGAGCGGGAGGGAGATTCAAGAGACCCAGTACTTC.

The chain combines TRBV7-2 with TRBJ2-3; D not certain. Germline assignment: CDR1 SGHTA and CDR2 FQGNSA. V was trimmed by 2 bases and J by 2 bases, leaving 11 bases between them. CDR3 length equals 15 residues. Written as DNA, the CDR3 is TGTGCCAGCAGCTTAAATCAAGGCTACACAGATACGCAGTATTTT. Protein sequence: CASSLNQGYTDTQYF.

The chain uses TRBV4-3 and TRBJ2-7; TRBD2 might be the D (6 bases). V lost 0 bases to trimming and J lost 4 bases, with 13 bases between them. This CDR3 region has 15 residues. Germline assignment: CDR1 LGHNA and CDR2 YSLEER. In DNA, the CDR3 is TGCGCCAGCAGCCAAGAAGGAGGGTACCATTACGAGCAGTACTTC. It specifies CASSQEGGYHYEQYF.

In its sample, this clonotype was seen a few times. This rearrangement joins TRBV4-3 to TRBJ2-1, with D unresolved. CDR3 length equals 16 residues. Trimming removed 1 base at V and 1 base at J, with 11 bases between. Looked up from germline, CDR1 is LGHNA and CDR2 is YSLEER. CDR3 in DNA: TGCGCCAGCAGCCAAGTTAACAGTTTTTCCTACAATGAGCAGTTCTTC. Protein sequence: CASSQVNSFSYNEQFF.

This chain connects TRBV20-1 to TRBJ1-1; D gene ambiguous. Trimming cost V 8 bases and J 5 bases, with 15 bases left between them. This CDR3 has 12 amino acids. CDR1 and CDR2 (germline): DFQATT, SNEGSKA (reference sequence). The CDR3 loop is CSPSRAGTEAFF. The CDR3 DNA reads TGCAGTCCATCTCGAGCGGGGACTGAAGCTTTCTTT.

This clonotype was seen only a few times. The chain couples TRBV7-3 to TRBJ2-3; no firm D call. The ends were cut back, 3 bases at V and 8 bases at J, with 9 bases in the middle. Germline CDR1 is SGHTA and CDR2 is FQGTGA. There are 12 residues in the CDR3. CDR3 protein: CASSFPSGTQYF. The CDR3, as DNA: TGTGCCAGCAGCTTCCCGTCTGGTACGCAGTATTTT.

J is TRBJ2-3 and V is TRBV24-1, with a possible D match to TRBD1 (6 bases). The germline V and J ends were trimmed by 4 bases and 6 bases, with 10 bases remaining between them. Germline V gives CDR1 KGHDR, CDR2 SFDVKD. The CDR3 runs to 13 residues. CDR3 nucleotide sequence: TGTGCCACCAGTGAGCCAGGGGCCGATACGCAGTATTTT. It is translated as CATSEPGADTQYF.

This clonotype came up a few times. This rearrangement joins TRBV2 to TRBJ1-1; weak D call: TRBD1 (5 bases). In germline, CDR1 is SNHLY, CDR2 FYNNEI. Trimming stripped 8 bases from V and 1 base from J, with 11 bases between. CDR3 length: 13 residues. The CDR3 sequence: CASLTEPNTEAFF. DNA for the CDR3: TGTGCCAGCCTGACAGAACCGAACACTGAAGCTTTCTTT.

A few counts support this clonotype. The J gene is TRBJ1-6, the V gene TRBV12-3 or TRBV12-4; D is possibly TRBD1 (6 bases). Trimming removed 7 bases from V and 10 bases from J, with 20 bases in between. CDR3 length: 15 amino acids. CDR3 region: CASTLGGGLGSPLHF. CDR3 in DNA: TGTGCCAGCACCCTCGGGGGCGGGCTTGGGTCACCCCTCCACTTT.

This clonotype has more than one count but fewer than ten. This chain connects TRBV20-1 to TRBJ2-3; D not resolved. Trimming pared 5 bases from V and 4 bases from J, leaving 10 bases between. The V gene's germline CDR1 is DFQATT and CDR2 SNEGSKA (reference sequence). The CDR3 runs 12 residues. CDR3 protein: CSAEARPDTQYF. The DNA of the CDR3 is TGCAGTGCTGAGGCGAGACCAGATACGCAGTATTTT.

This clonotype has just a few counts. The CDR3 loop reads CASSPPGGGQGHEQYF. In nucleotides, the CDR3 is TGTGCCAGCTCACCACCTGGTGGGGGACAGGGTCACGAGCAGTACTTC. The gene calls are TRBV18 and TRBJ2-5; 9 bases are shared with TRBD1. The J call may be mistaken, given a closer DNA end match to TRBJ2-7. The germline CDR1 and CDR2 sequences are KGHSH and LQKENI. This CDR3 comprises 16 residues.

The rearrangement links TRBV12-3 or TRBV12-4 to TRBJ1-6; D ambiguous. The V and J ends lost 5 bases and 7 bases respectively, with 15 bases between them. The CDR3 is 15 amino acids. In nucleotides, the CDR3 is TGTGCCAGCAGTCTGGACCCCCCGTCGAATTCACCCCTCCACTTT. It codes for CASSLDPPSNSPLHF.

The chain recombines TRBV10-3 with TRBJ2-7; D uncertain. The V end lost 2 bases, the J end lost 7 bases, and 12 bases lay between the germline ends. CDR1 and CDR2 (germline): ENHRY, SYGVKD. CDR3 length equals 13 residues. The CDR3 sequence: CAISEPNQPEQYF. CDR3 DNA sequence: TGTGCCATCAGTGAGCCCAACCAGCCTGAGCAGTACTTC.

This rearrangement joins TRBV29-1 to TRBJ2-3, with a weak D call TRBD2 (6 bases). CDR1 and CDR2 (germline): SQVTM, ANQGSEA. CDR3 length: 14 residues. The V end lost 4 bases, the J end lost 3 bases, and 14 bases lay between the germline ends. The DNA of the CDR3 is TGCAGCGTTGTAGGGCGTGGGGGGACAGATACGCAGTATTTT. This sequence encodes CSVVGRGGTDTQYF.

This clonotype was detected only a few times. The chain has TRBV5-1 and TRBJ2-3; D is possibly TRBD1 (6 bases). The CDR3 is 15 amino acids. V lost 0 bases and J lost 4, with 12 bases in between. Germline V gene lookup returns CDR1 SGHRS and CDR2 YFSETQ. The CDR3 region has the DNA TGCGCCAGCAGCTTGGAAAGTGGGGGCCCAGATACGCAGTATTTT. Protein product: CASSLESGGPDTQYF. The variable domain in full, with the rest retrieved from reference TRBV5-1 and TRBJ2-3, is KAGVTQTPRYLIKTRGQQVTLSCSPISGHRSVSWYQQTPGQGLQFLFEYFSETQRNKGNFPGRFSGRQFSNSRSEMNVSTLELGDSALYLCASSLESGGPDTQYFGPGTRLTVL.

The rearrangement links TRBV20-1 to TRBJ2-1; 8 bases map to TRBD1. The CDR3 runs 14 residues. J lost 5 bases, V lost 7 bases, and 10 bases had no gene match. The germline V gene has CDR1 DFQATT and CDR2 SNEGSKA (reference sequence). CDR3 sequence reads: CSVPPGQVDNEQFF. The CDR3 nucleotides are TGCAGTGTTCCTCCGGGACAGGTGGACAATGAGCAGTTCTTC.

The chain employs TRBV3-1 and TRBJ1-4; 7 nucleotides align to TRBD1. Germline V gene data show CDR1 as LGHDT and CDR2 as YNNKEL (reference sequence). The CDR3 is 17 amino acids. V gave up 1 base and J gave up 3 bases; unmatched junction bases: 8. CDR3 nucleotide sequence: TGTGCCAGCAGCCAAGTAGGACCAGGGGGAGCTAATGAAAAACTGTTTTTT. Translating it yields CASSQVGPGGANEKLFF.